This TCR beta chain emerged from a study of a mutant IDH1 vaccine in newly diagnosed glioma. Data came from immunoSEQ multiplex PCR; TCRdb stores just in-frame clones and leaves some out. This table has 60,000 to 70,000 clones, around 83% appearing once. The V gene's germline CDR1 is SNHLY and CDR2 FYNNEI. The CDR3 length is 12 residues. Documented time point: week 47, end of study. Every single dose of the vaccine, 300 ug of mutant IDH1 20-mer peptide, came with topical imiquimod. All eight of the vaccinations patients received fell in weeks 1, 3, 5, 7, 11, 15, 19 and 23. In its sample, this clone was seen once. Antigen specificity is unknown.

The source was PBMCs, collected from a glioma patient whose treatment included an IDH1 peptide vaccine. The J gene is TRBJ2-5, the V gene TRBV2; D not resolved. The end of the DNA aligns better with TRBJ2-7, so the J call may be wrong. The TCR was taken from a man aged 25 to 45 with glioma. The CDR3 DNA follows: TGTGCCAGCAGTGGCTCGGGCTACGAGCAGTACTTC. Protein product: CASSGSGYEQYF.